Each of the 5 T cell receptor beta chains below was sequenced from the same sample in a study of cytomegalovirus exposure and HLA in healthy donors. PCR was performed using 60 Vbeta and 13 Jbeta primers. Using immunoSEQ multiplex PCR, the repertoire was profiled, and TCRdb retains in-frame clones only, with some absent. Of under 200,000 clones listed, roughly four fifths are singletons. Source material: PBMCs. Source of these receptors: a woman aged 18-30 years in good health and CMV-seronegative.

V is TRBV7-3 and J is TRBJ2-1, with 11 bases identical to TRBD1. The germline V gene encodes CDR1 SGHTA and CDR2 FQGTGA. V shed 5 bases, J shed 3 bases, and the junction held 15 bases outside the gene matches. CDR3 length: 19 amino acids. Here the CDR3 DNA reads TGTGCCAGCAGCACCACCGGGACAGGGGGGCGAATAAACTACAATGAGCAGTTCTTC. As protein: CASSTTGTGGRINYNEQFF.

The CDR3 loop reads CASSMDRNTEAFF. The CDR3, as DNA: TGTGCCAGCAGCATGGACAGAAACACTGAAGCTTTCTTT. This chain connects TRBV5-4 to TRBJ1-1, with D perhaps matching TRBD1 (6 bases). Looked up from germline, CDR1 is SGHNT and CDR2 is YYREEE (reference sequence). Trimming removed 4 bases from V and 2 bases from J, with 9 bases in between. The CDR3 runs to 13 residues.

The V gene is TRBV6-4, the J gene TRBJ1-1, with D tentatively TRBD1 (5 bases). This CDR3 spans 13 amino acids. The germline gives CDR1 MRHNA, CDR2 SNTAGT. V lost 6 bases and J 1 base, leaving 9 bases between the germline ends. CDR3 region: CASSQGPNTEAFF. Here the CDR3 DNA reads TGTGCCAGCAGCCAGGGTCCGAACACTGAAGCTTTCTTT.

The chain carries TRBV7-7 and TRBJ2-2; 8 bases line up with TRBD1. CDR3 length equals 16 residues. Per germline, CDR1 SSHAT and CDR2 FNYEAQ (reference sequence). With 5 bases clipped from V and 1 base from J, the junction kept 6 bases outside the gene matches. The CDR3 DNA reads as TGTGCCAGCAGCCGAGACAGGGGCGGGAACACCGGGGAGCTGTTTTTT. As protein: CASSRDRGGNTGELFF.

The CDR3 nucleotides are TGCGCCAGCAGCGTCGGTCGCTTGAGGGGGAGTGAGACCCAGTACTTC. Translated, it gives CASSVGRLRGSETQYF. The rearrangement uses TRBV5-1 and TRBJ2-5; possibly TRBD1 for D (6 bases). CDR1 SGHRS and CDR2 YFSETQ come from the germline V gene. Trimming shortened V by 4 bases and J by 5 bases, and 21 bases separated the two germline ends. The CDR3 length is 16 residues.